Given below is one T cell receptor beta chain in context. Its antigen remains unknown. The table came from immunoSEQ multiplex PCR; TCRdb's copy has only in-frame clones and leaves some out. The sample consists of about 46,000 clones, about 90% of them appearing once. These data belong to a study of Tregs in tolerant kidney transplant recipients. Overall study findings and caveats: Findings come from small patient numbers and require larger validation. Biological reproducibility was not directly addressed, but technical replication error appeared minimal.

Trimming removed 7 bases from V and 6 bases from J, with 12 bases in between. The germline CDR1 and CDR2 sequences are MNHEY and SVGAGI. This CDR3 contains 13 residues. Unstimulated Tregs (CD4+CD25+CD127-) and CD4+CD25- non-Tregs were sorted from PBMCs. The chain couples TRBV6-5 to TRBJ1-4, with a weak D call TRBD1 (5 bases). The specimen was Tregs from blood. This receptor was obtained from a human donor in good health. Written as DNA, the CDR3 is TGTGCCAGCACACGGGGGACGGATGAAAAACTGTTTTTT. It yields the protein CASTRGTDEKLFF.